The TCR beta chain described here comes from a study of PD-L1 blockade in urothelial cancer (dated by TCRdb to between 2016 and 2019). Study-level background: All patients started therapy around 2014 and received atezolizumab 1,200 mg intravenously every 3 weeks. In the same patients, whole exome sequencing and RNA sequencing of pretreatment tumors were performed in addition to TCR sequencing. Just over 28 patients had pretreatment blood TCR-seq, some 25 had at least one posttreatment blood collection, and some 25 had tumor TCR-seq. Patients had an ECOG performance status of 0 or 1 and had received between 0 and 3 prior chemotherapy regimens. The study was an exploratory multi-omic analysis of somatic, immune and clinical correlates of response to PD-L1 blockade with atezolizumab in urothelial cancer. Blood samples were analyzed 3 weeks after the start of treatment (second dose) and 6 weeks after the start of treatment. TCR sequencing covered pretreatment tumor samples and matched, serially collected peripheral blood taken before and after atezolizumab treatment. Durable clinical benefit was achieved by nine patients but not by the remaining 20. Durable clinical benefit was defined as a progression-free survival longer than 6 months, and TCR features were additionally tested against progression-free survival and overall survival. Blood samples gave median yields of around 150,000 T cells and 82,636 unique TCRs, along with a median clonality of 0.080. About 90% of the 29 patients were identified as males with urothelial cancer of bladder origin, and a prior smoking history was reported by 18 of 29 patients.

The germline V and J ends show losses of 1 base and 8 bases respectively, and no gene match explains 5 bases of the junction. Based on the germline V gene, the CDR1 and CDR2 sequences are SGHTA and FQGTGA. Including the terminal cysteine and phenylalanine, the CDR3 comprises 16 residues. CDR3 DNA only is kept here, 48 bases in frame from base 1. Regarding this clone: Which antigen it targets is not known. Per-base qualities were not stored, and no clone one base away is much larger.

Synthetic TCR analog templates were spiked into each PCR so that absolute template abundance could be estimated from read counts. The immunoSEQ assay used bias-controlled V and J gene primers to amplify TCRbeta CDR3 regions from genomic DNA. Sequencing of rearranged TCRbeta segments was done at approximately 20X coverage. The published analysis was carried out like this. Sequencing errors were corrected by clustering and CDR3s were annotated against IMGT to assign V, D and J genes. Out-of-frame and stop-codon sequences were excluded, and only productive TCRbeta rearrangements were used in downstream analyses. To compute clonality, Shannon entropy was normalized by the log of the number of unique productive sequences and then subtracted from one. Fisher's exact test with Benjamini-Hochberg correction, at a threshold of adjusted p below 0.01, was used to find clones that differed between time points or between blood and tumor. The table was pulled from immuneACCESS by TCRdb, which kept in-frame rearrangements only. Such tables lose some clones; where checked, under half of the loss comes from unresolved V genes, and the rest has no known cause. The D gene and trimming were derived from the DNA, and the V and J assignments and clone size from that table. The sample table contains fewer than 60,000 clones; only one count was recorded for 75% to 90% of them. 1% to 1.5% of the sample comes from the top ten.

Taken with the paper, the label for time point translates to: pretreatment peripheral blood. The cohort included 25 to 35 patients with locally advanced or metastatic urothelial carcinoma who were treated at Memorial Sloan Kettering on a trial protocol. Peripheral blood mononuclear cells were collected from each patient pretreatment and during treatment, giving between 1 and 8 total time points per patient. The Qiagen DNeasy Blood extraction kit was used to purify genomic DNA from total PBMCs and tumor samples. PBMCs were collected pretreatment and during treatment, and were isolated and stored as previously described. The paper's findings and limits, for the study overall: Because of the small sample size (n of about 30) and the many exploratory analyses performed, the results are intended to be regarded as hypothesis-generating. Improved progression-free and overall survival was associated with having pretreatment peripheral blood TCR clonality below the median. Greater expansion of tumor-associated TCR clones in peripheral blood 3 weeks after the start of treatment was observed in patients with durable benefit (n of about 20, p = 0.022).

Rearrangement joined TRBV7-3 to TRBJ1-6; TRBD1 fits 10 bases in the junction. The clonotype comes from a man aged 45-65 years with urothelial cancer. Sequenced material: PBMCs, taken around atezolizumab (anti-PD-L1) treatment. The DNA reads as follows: TGTGCCAGCAGCTTAAGGCGGGACAGGGGAGATTCACCCCTCCACTTT. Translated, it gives CASSLRRDRGDSPLHF.